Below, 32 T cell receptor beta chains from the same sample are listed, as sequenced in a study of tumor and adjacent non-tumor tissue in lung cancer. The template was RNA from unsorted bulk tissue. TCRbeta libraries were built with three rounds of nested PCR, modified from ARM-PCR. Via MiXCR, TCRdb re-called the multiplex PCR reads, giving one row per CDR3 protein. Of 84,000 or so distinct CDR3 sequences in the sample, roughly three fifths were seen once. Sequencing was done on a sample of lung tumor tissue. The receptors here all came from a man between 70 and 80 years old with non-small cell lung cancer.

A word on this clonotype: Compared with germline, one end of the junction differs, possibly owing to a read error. Here the CDR3 DNA reads TGTGCCAGCTGCTTTGTACTGGGGTCAAAGGCCCAGTATTTC. It yields the protein CASCFVLGSKAQYF. The chain has TRBV11-2 and TRBJ2-5; unclear D gene. Germline V lookup: CDR1 SGHAT, CDR2 FQNNGV. This CDR3 has 14 amino acids. The entire variable domain, with the rest obtained from reference TRBV11-2 and TRBJ2-5, is as follows: EAGVAQSPRYKIIEKRQSVAFWCNPISGHATLYWYQQILGQGPKLLIQFQNNGVVDDSQLPKDRFSAERLKGVDSTLKIQPAKLEDSAVYLCASCFVLGSKAQYFGPGTRLLVL.

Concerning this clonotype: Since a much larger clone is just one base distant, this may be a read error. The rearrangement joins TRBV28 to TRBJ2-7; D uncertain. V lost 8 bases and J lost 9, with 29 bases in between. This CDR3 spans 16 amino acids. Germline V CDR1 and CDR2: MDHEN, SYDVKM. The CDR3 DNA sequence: TGTGCCAGCCCCCCCTCAGAGACCGTTTTCGGAGTGAGGCAGTACTTC. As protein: CASPPSETVFGVRQYF.

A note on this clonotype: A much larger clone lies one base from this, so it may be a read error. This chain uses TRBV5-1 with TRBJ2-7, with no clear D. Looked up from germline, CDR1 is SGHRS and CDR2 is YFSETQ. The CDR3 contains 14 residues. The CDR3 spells CASSLGVARYEHYF. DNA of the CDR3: TGCGCCAGCAGCTTAGGTGTGGCTCGCTACGAGCATTACTTC.

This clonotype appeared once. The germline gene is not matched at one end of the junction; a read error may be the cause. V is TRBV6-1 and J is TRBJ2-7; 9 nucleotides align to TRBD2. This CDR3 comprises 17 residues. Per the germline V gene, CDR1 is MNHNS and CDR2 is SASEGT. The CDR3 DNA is TGTACCAGCAGTGAATTGGATCGAGCGGGGGGCTCCTACGGGCAGTACTTC. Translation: CTSSELDRAGGSYGQYF.

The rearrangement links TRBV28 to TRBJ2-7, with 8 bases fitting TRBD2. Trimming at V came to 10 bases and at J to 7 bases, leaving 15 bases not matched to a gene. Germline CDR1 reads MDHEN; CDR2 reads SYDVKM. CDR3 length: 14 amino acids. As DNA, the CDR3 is TGTGCCACCTCAGGACTAGCCCTAATGGAAGAGCAGTACTTC. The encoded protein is CATSGLALMEEQYF.

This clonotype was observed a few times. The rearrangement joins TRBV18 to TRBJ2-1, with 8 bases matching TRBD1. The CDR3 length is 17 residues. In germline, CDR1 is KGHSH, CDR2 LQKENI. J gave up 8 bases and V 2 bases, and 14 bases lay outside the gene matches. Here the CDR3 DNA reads TGTGCCAGCTCACCATCGACGACAGGGGCAGAGTCGTATGAGCAGTTCTTC. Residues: CASSPSTTGAESYEQFF.

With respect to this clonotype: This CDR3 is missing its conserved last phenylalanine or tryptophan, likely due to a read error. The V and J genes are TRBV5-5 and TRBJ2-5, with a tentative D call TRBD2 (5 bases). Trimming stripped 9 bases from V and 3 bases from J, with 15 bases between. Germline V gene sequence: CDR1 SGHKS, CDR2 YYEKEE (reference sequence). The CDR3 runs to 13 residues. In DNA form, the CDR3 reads TGTGCCAATAAGCGCTTGGAGGAAGAGACCCAGTACCTC. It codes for CANKRLEEETQYL.

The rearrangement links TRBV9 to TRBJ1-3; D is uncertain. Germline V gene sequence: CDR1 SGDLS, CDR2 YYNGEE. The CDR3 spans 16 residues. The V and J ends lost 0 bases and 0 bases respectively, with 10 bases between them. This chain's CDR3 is CASSVDNRHSGNTIYF. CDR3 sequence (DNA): TGTGCCAGCAGCGTAGATAACCGACACTCTGGAAACACCATATATTTT.

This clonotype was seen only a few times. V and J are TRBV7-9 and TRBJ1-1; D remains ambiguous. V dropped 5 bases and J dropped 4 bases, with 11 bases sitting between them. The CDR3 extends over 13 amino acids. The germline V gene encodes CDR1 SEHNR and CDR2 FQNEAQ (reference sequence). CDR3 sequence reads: CASSPSQITEAFF. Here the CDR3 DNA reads TGTGCCAGCAGCCCCAGCCAGATCACTGAAGCTTTCTTT. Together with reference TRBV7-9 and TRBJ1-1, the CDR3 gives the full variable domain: DTGVSQNPRHKITKRGQNVTFRCDPISEHNRLYWYRQTLGQGPEFLTYFQNEAQLEKSRLLSDRFSAERPKGSFSTLEIQRTEQGDSAMYLCASSPSQITEAFFGQGTRLTVV.

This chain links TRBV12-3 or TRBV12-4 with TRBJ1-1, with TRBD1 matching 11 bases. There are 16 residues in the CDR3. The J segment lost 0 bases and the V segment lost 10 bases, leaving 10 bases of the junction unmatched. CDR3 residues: CAISSDRGPVNTEAFF. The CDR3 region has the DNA TGTGCCATCAGCTCGGACAGGGGGCCCGTGAACACTGAAGCTTTCTTT.

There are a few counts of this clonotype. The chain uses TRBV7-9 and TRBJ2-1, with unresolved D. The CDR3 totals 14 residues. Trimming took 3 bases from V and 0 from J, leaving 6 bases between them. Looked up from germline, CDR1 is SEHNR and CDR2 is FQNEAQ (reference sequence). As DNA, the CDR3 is TGTGCCAGCAGCTTCCGGAGCTCCTACAATGAGCAGTTCTTC. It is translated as CASSFRSSYNEQFF.

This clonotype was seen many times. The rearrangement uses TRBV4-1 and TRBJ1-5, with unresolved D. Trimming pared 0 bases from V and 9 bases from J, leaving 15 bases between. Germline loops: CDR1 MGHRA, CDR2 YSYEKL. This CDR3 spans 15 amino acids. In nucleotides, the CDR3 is TGCGCCAGCAGCCAAGATATCGCAGAGGGAAGGCCCCAGCATTTT. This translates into CASSQDIAEGRPQHF.

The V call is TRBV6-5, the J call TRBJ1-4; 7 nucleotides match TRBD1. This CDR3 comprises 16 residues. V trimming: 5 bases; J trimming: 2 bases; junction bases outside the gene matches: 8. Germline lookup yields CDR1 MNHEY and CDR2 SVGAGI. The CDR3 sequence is CASSTTGKWTNEKLFF. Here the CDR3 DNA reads TGTGCCAGCAGTACGACAGGGAAGTGGACTAATGAAAAACTGTTTTTT.

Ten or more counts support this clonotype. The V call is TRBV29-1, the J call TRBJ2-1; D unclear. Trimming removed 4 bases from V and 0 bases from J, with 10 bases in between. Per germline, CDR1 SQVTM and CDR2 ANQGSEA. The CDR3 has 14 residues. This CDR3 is CSVVVQSSYNEQFF. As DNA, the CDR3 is TGCAGCGTTGTAGTCCAAAGCTCCTACAATGAGCAGTTCTTC.

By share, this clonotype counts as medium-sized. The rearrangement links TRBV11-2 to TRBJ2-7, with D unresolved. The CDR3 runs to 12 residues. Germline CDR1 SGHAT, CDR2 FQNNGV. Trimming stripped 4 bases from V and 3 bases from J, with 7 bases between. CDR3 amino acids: CASSSDYYEQYF. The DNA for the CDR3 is TGTGCCAGCAGCTCAGATTACTACGAGCAGTACTTC.

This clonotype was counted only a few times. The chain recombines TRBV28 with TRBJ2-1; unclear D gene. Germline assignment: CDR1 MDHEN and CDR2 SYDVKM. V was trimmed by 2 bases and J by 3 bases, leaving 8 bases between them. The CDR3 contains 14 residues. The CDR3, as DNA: TGTGCCAGCAGTTTACCGAGGTTCTACAATGAGCAGTTCTTC. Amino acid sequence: CASSLPRFYNEQFF.

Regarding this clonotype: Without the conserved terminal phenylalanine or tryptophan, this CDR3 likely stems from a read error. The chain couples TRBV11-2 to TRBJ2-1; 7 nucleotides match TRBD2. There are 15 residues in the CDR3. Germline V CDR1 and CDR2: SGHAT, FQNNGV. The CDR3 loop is CDSTPVWGGYNEQFL. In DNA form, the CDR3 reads TGTGACAGCACCCCAGTGTGGGGGGGGTACAATGAGCAGTTCCTC.

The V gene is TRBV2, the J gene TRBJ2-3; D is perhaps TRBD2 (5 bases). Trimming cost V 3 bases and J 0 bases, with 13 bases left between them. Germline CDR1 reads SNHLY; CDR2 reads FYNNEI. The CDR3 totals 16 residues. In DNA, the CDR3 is TGTGCCAGCAGTGAGTGGACGAGGACTAGCACAGATACGCAGTATTTT. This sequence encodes CASSEWTRTSTDTQYF.

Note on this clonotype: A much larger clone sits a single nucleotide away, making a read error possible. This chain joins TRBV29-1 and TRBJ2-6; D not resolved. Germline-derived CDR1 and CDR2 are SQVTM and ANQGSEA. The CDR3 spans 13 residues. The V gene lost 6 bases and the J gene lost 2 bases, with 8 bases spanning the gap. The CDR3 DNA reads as TGCAGCGTAGAGACAACTGGGGCCAACGTCCTGACTTTC. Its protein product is CSVETTGANVLTF.

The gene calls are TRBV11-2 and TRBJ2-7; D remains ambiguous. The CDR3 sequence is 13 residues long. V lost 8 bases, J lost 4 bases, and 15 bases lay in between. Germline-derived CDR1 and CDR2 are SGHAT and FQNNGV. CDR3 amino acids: CASLDLMGYEQYF. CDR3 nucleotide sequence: TGTGCCAGCTTAGATTTGATGGGGTACGAGCAGTACTTC.

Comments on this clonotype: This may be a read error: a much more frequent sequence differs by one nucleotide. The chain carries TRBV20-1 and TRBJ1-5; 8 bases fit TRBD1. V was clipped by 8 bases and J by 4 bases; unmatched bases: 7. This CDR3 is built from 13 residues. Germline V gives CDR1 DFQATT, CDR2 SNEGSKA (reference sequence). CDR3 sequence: CSTADRANQPQHF. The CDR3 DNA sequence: TGCAGTACTGCGGACAGGGCTAATCAGCCCCAGCATTTT.

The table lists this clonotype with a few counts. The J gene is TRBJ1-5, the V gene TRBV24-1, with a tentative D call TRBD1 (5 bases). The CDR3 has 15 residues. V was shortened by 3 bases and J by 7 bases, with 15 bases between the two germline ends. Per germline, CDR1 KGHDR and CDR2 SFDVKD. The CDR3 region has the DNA TGTGCCACCAGTGATCCGGGACCTAACCAGCAGCCCCAGCATTTT. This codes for CATSDPGPNQQPQHF.

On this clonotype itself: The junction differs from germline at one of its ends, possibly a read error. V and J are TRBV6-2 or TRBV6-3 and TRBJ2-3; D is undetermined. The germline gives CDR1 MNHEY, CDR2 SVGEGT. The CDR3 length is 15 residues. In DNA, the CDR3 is TGTGCCAGCAGTTACTCCAGCGCGAGCACAGATACACAGTATTTT. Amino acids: CASSYSSASTDTQYF.

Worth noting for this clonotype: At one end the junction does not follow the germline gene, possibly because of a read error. In DNA form, the CDR3 reads TGTGCTAGCAGCCTCACAGGGACCCTAGAGACCCAGTACTTC. This translates into CASSLTGTLETQYF. The chain joins TRBV7-9 to TRBJ2-5; TRBD1 is a possible D gene (6 bases). CDR1 and CDR2 (germline): SEHNR, FQNEAQ (reference sequence). This CDR3 contains 14 residues.

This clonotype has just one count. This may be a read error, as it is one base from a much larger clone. The CDR3 DNA reads TGTGCCAACAGCCAACTTTTGGGCGTGAACACTGAAGCTTTCTTT. As protein: CANSQLLGVNTEAFF. The chain employs TRBV14 and TRBJ1-1; D gene uncertain. The CDR3 is made up of 15 amino acids. Per germline, CDR1 SGHDN and CDR2 FVKESK.

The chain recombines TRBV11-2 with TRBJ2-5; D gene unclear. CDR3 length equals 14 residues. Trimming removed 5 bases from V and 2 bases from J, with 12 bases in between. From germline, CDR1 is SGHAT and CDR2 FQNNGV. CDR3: CASSPMTVQETQYF. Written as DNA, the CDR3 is TGTGCCAGCAGCCCCATGACTGTACAAGAGACCCAGTACTTC.

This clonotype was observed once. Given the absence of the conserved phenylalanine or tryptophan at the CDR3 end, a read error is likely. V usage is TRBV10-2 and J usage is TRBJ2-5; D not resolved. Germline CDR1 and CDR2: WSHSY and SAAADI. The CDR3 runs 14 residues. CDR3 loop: CASSAFTPQETQYV. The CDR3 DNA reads TGTGCCAGCTCGGCCTTCACACCTCAAGAGACCCAGTACGTC.

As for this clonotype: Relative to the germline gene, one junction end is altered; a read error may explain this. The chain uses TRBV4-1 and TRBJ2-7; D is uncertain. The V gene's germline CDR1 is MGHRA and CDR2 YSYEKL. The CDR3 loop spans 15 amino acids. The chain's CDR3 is CASNQDLVSYYEQCF. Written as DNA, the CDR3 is TGCGCCAGCAACCAAGATTTGGTGTCCTACTACGAGCAGTGCTTC.

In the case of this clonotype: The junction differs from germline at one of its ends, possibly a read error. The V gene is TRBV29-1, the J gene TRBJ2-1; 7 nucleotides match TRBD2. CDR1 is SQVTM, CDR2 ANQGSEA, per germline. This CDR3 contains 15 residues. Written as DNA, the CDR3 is TGCAGGGTGGGTTATGGGGGGGTGGGGTACAATGAGCGGTTCTTC. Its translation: CRVGYGGVGYNERFF.

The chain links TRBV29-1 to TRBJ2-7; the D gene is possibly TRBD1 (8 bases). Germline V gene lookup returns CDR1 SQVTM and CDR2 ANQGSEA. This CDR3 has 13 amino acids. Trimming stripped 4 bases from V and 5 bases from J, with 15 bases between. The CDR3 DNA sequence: TGCAGCGTTGCAAGGACAGGGAGGGACGAGCAGTACTTC. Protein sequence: CSVARTGRDEQYF.

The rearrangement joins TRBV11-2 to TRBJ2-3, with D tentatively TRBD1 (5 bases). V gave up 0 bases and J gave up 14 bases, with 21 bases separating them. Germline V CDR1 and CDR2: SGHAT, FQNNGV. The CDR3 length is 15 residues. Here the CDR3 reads CASSLEGALQDGRYF. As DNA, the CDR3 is TGTGCCAGCAGCTTAGAAGGAGCATTACAGGATGGGCGGTATTTT.

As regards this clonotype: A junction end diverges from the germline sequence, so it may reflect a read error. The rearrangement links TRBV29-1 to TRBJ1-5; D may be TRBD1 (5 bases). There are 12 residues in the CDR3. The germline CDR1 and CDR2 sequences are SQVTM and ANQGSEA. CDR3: CSMGLGNQPQHF. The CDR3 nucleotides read TGCAGCATGGGACTGGGGAATCAGCCCCAACATTTT.